This T cell receptor (beta chain) was recovered during a study of CD8+ T cells in alopecia areata. Study-wide findings and caveats: Whereas mice showed it more clearly, TCR sharing across patients was murkier, possibly because of HLA. Normal skin contains resident alphabeta T cells, and these are also sequenced in scalp samples. The study found higher clonality in lesional than normal scalp, especially in alopecia totalis/universalis.

cDNA serving as the sequencing template came from extracted, reverse transcribed RNA. Assay: immunoSEQ multiplex PCR; the TCRdb copy retains only in-frame clones and omits some. In the table there are about 140,000 clones, 45% to 60% of which are singletons. The CDR3 spans 14 residues. V lost 2 bases, J lost 6 bases, and 14 bases lay in between. Germline V gene sequence: CDR1 SGHDN, CDR2 FVKESK. Concerning this clone: What it binds is not known.

Cell sorting was applied to PBMCs, and CD4+ and CD8+ T cells were collected. Specimen: CD4+ T cells sorted from blood. This sequence joins TRBV14 and TRBJ2-7; D is undetermined. This receptor was taken from a human donor in good health. In DNA form, the CDR3 reads TGTGCCAGCAGCCAACAAGGGCATAGAGGCGAGCAGTACTTC. Amino acids: CASSQQGHRGEQYF.